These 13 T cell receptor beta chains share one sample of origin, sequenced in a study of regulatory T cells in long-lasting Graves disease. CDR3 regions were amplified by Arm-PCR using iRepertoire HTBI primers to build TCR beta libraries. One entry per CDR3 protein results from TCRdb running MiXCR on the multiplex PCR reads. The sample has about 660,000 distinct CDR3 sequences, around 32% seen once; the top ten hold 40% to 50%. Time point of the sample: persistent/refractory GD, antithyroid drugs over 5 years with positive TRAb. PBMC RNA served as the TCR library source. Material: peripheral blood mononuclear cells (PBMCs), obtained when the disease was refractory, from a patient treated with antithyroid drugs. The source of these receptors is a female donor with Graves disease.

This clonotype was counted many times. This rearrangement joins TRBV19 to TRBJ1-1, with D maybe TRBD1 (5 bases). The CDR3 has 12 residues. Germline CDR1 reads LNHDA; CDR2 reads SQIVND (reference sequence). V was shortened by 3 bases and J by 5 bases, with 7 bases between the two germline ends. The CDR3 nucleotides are TGTGCCAGTAGTATTCGGGGGACTGAAGCTTTCTTT. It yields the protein CASSIRGTEAFF.

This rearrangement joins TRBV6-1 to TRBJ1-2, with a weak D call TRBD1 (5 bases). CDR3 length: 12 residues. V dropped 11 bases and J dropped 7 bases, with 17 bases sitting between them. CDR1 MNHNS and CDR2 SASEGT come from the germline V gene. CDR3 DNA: TGTGCCTCCAAACCAGGGCAACTTGGCTACACCTTC. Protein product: CASKPGQLGYTF.

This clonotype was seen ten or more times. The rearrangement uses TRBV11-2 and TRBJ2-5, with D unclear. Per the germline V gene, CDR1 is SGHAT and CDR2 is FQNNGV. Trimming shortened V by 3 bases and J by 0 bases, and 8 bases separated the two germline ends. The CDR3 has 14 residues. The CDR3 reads CASSLVAYQETQYF. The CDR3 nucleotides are TGTGCCAGCAGCTTGGTCGCGTACCAAGAGACCCAGTACTTC.

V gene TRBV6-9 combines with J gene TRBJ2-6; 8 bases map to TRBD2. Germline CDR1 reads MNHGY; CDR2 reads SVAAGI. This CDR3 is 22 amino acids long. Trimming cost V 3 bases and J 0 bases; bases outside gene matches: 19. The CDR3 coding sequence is TGTGCCAGCAGTTACCTGGCAGCCAAACCTAGCGGGCCTAACTCTGGGGCCAACGTCCTGACTTTC. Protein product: CASSYLAAKPSGPNSGANVLTF.

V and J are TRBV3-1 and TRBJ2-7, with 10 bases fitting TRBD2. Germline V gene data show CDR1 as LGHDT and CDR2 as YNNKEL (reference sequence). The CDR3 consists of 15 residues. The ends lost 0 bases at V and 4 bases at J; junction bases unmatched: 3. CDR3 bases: TGTGCCAGCAGCCAAGACTCTAGCGGGAGTTACGAGCAGTACTTC. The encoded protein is CASSQDSSGSYEQYF.

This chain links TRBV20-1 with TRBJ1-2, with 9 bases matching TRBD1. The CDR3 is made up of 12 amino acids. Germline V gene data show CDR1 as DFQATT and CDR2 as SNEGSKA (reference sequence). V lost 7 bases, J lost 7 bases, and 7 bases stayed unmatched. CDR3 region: CSVGTGTFGYTF. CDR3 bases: TGCAGTGTGGGGACAGGGACTTTTGGCTACACCTTC.

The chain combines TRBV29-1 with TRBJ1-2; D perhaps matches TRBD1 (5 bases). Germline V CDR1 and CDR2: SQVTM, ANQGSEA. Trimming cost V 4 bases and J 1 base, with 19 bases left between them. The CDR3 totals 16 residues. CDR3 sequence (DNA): TGCAGCGTTGTGGGGGAACAGGCCGGCCGTAACTATGGCTACACCTTC. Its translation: CSVVGEQAGRNYGYTF.

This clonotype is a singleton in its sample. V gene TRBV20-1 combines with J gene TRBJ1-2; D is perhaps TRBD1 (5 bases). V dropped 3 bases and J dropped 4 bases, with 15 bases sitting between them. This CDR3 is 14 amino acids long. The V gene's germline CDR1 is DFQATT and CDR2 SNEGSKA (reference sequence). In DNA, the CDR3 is TGCAGTGCTAGGGGCTCGGCAGGGCCCTATGGCTACACCTTC. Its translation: CSARGSAGPYGYTF.

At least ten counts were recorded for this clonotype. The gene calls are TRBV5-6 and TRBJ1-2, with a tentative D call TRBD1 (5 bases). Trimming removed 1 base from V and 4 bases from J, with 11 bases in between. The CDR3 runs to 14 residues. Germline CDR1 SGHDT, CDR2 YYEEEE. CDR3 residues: CASSLRQRPYGYTF. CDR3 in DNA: TGTGCCAGCAGCTTGAGACAGAGACCCTATGGCTACACCTTC.

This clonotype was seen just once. CDR3 in DNA: TGCAGTGCTAGAGATCTGGTGGGCCAGCCCCAGCATTTT. This encodes CSARDLVGQPQHF. The chain employs TRBV20-1 and TRBJ1-5; D is unclear. CDR1 DFQATT and CDR2 SNEGSKA come from the germline V gene (reference sequence). The CDR3 length is 13 residues. Trimming removed 0 bases at V and 7 bases at J, with 10 bases between.

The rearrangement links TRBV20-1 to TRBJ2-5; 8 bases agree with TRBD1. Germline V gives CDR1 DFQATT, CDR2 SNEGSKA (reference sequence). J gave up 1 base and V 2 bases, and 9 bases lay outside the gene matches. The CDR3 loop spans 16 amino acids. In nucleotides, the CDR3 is TGCAGTGCTAGACAGGGGGCGCGGGTGGGCCAAGAGACCCAGTACTTC. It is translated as CSARQGARVGQETQYF.

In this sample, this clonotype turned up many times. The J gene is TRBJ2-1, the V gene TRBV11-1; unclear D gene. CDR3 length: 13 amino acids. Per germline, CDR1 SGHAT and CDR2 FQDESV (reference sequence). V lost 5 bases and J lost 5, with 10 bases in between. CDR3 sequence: CASSPSPDNEQFF. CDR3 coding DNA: TGTGCCAGCAGCCCCAGCCCCGACAATGAGCAGTTCTTC.

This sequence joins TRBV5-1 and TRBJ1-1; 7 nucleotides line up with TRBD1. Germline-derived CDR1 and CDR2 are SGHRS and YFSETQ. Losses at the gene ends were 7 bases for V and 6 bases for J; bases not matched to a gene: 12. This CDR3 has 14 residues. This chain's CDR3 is CASAHNRGSPEAFF. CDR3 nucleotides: TGCGCCAGCGCCCACAACAGGGGTAGCCCTGAAGCTTTCTTT.